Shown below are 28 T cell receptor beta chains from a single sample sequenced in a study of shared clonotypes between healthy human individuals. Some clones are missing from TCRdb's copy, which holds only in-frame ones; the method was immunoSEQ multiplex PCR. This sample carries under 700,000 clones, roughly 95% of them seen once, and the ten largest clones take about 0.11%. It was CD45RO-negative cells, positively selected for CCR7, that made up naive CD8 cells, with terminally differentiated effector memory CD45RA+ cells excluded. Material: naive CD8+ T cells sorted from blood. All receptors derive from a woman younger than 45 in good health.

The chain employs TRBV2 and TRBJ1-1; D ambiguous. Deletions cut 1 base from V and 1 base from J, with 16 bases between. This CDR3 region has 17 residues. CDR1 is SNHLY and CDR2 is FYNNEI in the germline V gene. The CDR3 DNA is TGTGCCAGCAGTGAAGACTTCTGGAGGGAAGAGAACACTGAAGCTTTCTTT. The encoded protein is CASSEDFWREENTEAFF.

The CDR3 coding sequence is TGTGCCAGCAGTGAAGCGAGCGGGAGGTACTCCTACGAGCAGTACTTC. The encoded protein is CASSEASGRYSYEQYF. This rearrangement joins TRBV25-1 to TRBJ2-7, with 9 positions matching TRBD2. CDR3 length: 16 residues. Trimming took 2 bases from V and 0 from J; bases not matched to a gene: 5. From germline, CDR1 is MGHDK and CDR2 SYGVNS.

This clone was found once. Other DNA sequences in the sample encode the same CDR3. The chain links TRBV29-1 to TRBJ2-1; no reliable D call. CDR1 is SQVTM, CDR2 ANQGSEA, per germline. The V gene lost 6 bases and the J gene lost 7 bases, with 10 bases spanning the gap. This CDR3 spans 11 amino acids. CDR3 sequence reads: CSVARGNEQFF. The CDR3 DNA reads TGCAGCGTGGCGCGTGGTAATGAGCAGTTCTTC.

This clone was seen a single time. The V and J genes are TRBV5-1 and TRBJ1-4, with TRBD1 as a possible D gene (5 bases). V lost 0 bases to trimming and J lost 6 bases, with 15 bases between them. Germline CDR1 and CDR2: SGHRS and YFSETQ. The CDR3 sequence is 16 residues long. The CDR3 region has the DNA TGCGCCAGCAGCTTGGGTTTAAAGGGGCTGGATGAAAAACTGTTTTTT. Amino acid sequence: CASSLGLKGLDEKLFF.

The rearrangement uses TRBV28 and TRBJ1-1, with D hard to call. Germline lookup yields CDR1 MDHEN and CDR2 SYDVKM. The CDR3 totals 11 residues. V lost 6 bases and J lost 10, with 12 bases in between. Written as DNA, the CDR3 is TGTGCCAGCAGGTCCAGAGGTGGAGCTTTCTTT. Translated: CASRSRGGAFF.

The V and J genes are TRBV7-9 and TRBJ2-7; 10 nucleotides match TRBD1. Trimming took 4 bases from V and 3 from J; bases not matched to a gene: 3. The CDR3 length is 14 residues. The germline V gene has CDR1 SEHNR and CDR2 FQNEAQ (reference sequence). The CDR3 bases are TGTGCCAGCAGCTGGGACAGGGGAGGCTACGAGCAGTACTTC. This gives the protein CASSWDRGGYEQYF. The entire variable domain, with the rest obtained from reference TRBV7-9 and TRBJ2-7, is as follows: DTGVSQNPRHKITKRGQNVTFRCDPISEHNRLYWYRQTLGQGPEFLTYFQNEAQLEKSRLLSDRFSAERPKGSFSTLEIQRTEQGDSAMYLCASSWDRGGYEQYFGPGTRLTVT.

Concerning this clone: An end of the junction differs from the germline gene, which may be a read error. The CDR3 bases are TGTGCCGGCAGCCCTGCCCAGGCGGGTGGCTACACCTTC. This codes for CAGSPAQAGGYTF. The chain recombines TRBV13 with TRBJ1-2; no reliable D call. Germline-derived CDR1 and CDR2 are PRHDT and FYEKMQ (reference sequence). This CDR3 has 13 amino acids. The complete variable domain, with remaining parts taken from reference TRBV13 and TRBJ1-2, reads AAGVIQSPRHLIKEKRETATLKCYPIPRHDTVYWYQQGPGQDPQFLISFYEKMQSDKGSIPDRFSAQQFSDYHSELNMSSLELGDSALYFCAGSPAQAGGYTFGSGTRLTVV.

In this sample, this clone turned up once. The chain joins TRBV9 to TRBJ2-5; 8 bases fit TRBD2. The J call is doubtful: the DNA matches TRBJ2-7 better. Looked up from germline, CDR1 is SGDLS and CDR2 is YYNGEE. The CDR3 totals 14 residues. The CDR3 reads CASSGGTSPYEQYF. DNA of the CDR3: TGTGCCAGCAGTGGGGGGACTAGTCCCTACGAGCAGTACTTC.

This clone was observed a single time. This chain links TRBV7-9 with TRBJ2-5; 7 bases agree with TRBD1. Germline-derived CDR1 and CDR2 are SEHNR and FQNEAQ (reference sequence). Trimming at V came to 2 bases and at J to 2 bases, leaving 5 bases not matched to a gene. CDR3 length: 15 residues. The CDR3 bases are TGTGCCAGCAGCTTACTCGGGACAGCACAAGAGACCCAGTACTTC. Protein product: CASSLLGTAQETQYF.

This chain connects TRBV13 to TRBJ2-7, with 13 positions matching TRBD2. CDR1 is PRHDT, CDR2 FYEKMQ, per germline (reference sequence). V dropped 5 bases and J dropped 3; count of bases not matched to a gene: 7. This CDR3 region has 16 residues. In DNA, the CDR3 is TGTGCCAGCAGCGCCTCGCGGACTAGCGGGAGCTACGAGCAGTACTTC. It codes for CASSASRTSGSYEQYF.

The CDR3: CASSLGQGDPRYEQYF. CDR3 bases: TGTGCCAGCAGTCTGGGACAGGGGGACCCTAGATACGAGCAGTACTTC. This chain connects TRBV28 to TRBJ2-7, with TRBD1 matching over 11 bases. The CDR3 is 16 residues long. J was trimmed by 4 bases and V by 5 bases; bases with no gene match: 10. Germline V lookup: CDR1 MDHEN, CDR2 SYDVKM.

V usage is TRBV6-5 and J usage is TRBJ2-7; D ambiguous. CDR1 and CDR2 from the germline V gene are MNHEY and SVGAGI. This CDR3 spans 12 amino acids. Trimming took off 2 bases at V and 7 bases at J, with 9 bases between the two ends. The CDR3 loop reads CASSYRAQEQYF. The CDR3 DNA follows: TGTGCCAGCAGTTACAGGGCGCAGGAGCAGTACTTC.

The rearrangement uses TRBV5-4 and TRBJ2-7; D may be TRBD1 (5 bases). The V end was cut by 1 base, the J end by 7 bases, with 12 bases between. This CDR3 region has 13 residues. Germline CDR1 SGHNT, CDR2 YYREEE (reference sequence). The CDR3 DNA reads TGTGCCAGCAGCTTGTGGCAGGGATGGGAGCAGTACTTC. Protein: CASSLWQGWEQYF. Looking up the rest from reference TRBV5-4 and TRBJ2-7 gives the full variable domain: ETGVTQSPTHLIKTRGQQVTLRCSSQSGHNTVSWYQQALGQGPQFIFQYYREEENGRGNFPPRFSGLQFPNYSSELNVNALELDDSALYLCASSLWQGWEQYFGPGTRLTVT.

The CDR3 DNA follows: TGTGCCAGCAGTGCTAGCGGGATCCCCTACAATGAGCAGTTCTTC. It specifies CASSASGIPYNEQFF. The chain couples TRBV6-5 to TRBJ2-1, with TRBD2 identical over 9 bases. V trimming: 5 bases; J trimming: 2 bases; junction bases outside the gene matches: 4. This CDR3 contains 15 residues. Germline CDR1 is MNHEY and CDR2 is SVGAGI.

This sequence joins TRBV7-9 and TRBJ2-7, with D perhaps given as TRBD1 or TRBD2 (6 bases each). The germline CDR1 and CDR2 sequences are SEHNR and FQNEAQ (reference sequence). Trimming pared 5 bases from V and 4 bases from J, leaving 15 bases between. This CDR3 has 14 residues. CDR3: CASSAGHIPYEQYF. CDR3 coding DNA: TGTGCCAGCAGCGCGGGACACATACCGTACGAGCAGTACTTC. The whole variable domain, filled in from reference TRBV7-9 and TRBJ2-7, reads DTGVSQNPRHKITKRGQNVTFRCDPISEHNRLYWYRQTLGQGPEFLTYFQNEAQLEKSRLLSDRFSAERPKGSFSTLEIQRTEQGDSAMYLCASSAGHIPYEQYFGPGTRLTVT.

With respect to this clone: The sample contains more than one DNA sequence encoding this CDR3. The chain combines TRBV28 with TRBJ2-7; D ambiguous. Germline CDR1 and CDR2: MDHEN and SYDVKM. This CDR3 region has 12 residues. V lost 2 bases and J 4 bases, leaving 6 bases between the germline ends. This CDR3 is CASSLSSYEQYF. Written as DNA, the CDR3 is TGTGCCAGCAGTTTAAGTTCTTACGAGCAGTACTTC.

For the CDR3, the DNA is TGTGCCAGCAGCGTTGGACAGGGCGCCGGGGAGCTGTTTTTT. This translates into CASSVGQGAGELFF. The chain has TRBV9 and TRBJ2-2; 8 positions match TRBD1. The trim removed 2 bases at V and 6 bases at J, leaving 3 bases unmatched. The CDR3 has 14 amino acids. CDR1 is SGDLS and CDR2 is YYNGEE in the germline V gene.

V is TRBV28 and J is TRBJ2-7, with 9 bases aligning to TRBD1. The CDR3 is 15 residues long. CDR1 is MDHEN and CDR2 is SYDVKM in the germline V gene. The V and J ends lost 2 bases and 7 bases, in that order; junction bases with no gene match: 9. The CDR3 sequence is CASSLTGTGWGEQYF. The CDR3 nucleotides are TGTGCCAGCAGTTTAACGGGGACAGGGTGGGGAGAGCAGTACTTC.

The CDR3 coding sequence is TGTGCCAGCAGTTTATCTCGATATAATTCACCCCTCCACTTT. It translates to CASSLSRYNSPLHF. The chain couples TRBV27 to TRBJ1-6; no definite D call. Germline V gives CDR1 MNHEY, CDR2 SMNVEV (reference sequence). The CDR3 consists of 14 residues. V gave up 0 bases and J gave up 4 bases, with 4 bases separating them.

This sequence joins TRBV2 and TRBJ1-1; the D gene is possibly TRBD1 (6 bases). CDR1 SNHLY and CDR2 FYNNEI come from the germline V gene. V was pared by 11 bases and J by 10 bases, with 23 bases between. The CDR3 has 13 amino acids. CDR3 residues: CAPQPQGKSGAFF. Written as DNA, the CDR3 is TGTGCCCCCCAACCGCAGGGGAAGAGTGGAGCTTTCTTT.

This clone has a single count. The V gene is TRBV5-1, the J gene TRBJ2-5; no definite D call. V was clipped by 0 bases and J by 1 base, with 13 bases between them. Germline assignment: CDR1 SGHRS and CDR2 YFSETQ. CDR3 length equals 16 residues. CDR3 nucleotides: TGCGCCAGCAGCTTGGAGGGTGGGCAGCGCCAAGAGACCCAGTACTTC. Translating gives CASSLEGGQRQETQYF.

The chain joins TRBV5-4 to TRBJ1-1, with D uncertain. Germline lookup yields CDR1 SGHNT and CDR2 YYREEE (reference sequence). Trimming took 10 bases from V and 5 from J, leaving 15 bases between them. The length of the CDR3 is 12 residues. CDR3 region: CAGVTEGTEAFF. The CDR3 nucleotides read TGTGCCGGTGTGACTGAAGGAACTGAAGCTTTCTTT.

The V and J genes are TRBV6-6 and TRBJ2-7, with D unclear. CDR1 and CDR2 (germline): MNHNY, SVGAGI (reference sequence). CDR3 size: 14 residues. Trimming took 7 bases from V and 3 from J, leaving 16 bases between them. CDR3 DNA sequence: TGTGCCAGCACGCTCAGGTTTGCCGACTACGAGCAGTACTTC. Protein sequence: CASTLRFADYEQYF.

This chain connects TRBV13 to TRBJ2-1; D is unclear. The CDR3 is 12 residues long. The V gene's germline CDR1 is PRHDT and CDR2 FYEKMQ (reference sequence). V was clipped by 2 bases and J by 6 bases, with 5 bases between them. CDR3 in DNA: TGTGCCAGCAGCTTAAGAGCCAATGAGCAGTTCTTC. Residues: CASSLRANEQFF.

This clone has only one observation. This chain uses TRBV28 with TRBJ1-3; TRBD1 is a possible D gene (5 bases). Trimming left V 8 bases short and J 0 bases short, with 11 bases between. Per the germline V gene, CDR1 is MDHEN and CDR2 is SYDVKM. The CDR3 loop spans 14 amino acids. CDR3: CASRTGASGNTIYF. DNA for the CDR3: TGTGCCAGCCGTACCGGGGCCTCTGGAAACACCATATATTTT. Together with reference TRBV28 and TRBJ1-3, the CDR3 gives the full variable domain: DVKVTQSSRYLVKRTGEKVFLECVQDMDHENMFWYRQDPGLGLRLIYFSYDVKMKEKGDIPEGYSVSREKKERFSLILESASTNQTSMYLCASRTGASGNTIYFGEGSWLTVV.

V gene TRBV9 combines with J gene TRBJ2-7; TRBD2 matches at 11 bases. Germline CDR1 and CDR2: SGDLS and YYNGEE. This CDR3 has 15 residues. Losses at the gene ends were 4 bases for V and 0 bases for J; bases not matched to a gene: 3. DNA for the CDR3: TGTGCCAGCAGCCCTAGCGGGAGGAGCTCCTACGAGCAGTACTTC. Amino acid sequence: CASSPSGRSSYEQYF.

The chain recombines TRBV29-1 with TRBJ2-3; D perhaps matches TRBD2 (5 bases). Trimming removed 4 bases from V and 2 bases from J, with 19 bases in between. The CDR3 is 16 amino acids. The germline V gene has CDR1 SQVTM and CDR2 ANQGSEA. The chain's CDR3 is CSVGGVLNGLTDTQYF. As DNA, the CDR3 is TGCAGCGTTGGGGGAGTTCTCAATGGGCTCACAGATACGCAGTATTTT.

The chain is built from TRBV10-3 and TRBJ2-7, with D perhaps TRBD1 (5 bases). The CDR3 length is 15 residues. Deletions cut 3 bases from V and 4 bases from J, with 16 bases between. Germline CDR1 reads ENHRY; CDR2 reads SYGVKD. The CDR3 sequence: CAISDPGLTTYEQYF. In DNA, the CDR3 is TGTGCCATCAGTGACCCAGGGCTAACTACTTACGAGCAGTACTTC.